A single T cell receptor beta chain is shown here with its context. Germline lookup yields CDR1 SGHNT and CDR2 YYREEE (reference sequence). Trimming removed 2 bases at V and 8 bases at J, with 10 bases between. The CDR3 runs to 12 residues. This sample is drawn from a study of OX40 agonist ivuxolimab in advanced cancers. Overall study: Dose-escalation subjects each had hepatocellular carcinoma, melanoma, renal cell or head and neck cancer.

The repertoire was sequenced with immunoSEQ multiplex PCR; TCRdb's copy has only in-frame clones and lacks some. The table has about 77,000 clones, around nine tenths seen once. This specimen consisted of CD4+ or CD8+ T cells sorted from blood, obtained in a trial of the OX40 agonist ivuxolimab. The chain recombines TRBV5-4 with TRBJ1-2, with D perhaps TRBD1 (6 bases). This receptor was identified in an adult with an advanced solid tumor such as melanoma, head and neck, liver or kidney cancer. The CDR3 loop reads CASSLQGFGYTF. As DNA, the CDR3 is TGTGCCAGCAGCTTACAGGGTTTCGGCTACACCTTC. Using reference TRBV5-4 and TRBJ1-2 for the parts outside the CDR3, the full variable domain is ETGVTQSPTHLIKTRGQQVTLRCSSQSGHNTVSWYQQALGQGPQFIFQYYREEENGRGNFPPRFSGLQFPNYSSELNVNALELDDSALYLCASSLQGFGYTFGSGTRLTVV.